The 17 T cell receptor beta chains below all came from one sample that was sequenced in a study of Tregs in tolerant kidney transplant recipients. Profiled with immunoSEQ multiplex PCR; TCRdb holds only in-frame clones, not every one. The profile shows tens of thousands of clones, 80% to 95% of them singletons. The sequences come from CD4+ T cells from blood, collected before the transplant. The receptors shown here come from a human donor who received a combined kidney and bone marrow transplant.

In nucleotides, the CDR3 is TGTGCCAACCCGCGGGACACCGGGGAGCTGTTTTTT. Its protein product is CANPRDTGELFF. The chain employs TRBV28 and TRBJ2-2, with D maybe TRBD2 (5 bases). The length of the CDR3 is 12 residues. The ends were cut back, 10 bases at V and 3 bases at J, with 9 bases in the middle. From germline, CDR1 is MDHEN and CDR2 SYDVKM.

The chain employs TRBV19 and TRBJ1-5, with 9 bases identical to TRBD1. The V and J ends lost 2 bases and 6 bases, in that order; junction bases with no gene match: 5. The CDR3 sequence is 15 residues long. Germline V CDR1 and CDR2: LNHDA, SQIVND (reference sequence). The CDR3 region has the DNA TGTGCCAGTAGTATATCGACAGGGGGGAGTCAGCCCCAGCATTTT. Translating gives CASSISTGGSQPQHF.

The chain combines TRBV18 with TRBJ2-7; no clear D gene. Germline CDR1 KGHSH, CDR2 LQKENI. Deletions cut 3 bases from V and 2 bases from J, with 11 bases between. CDR3 length: 14 residues. CDR3 DNA sequence: TGTGCCAGCTCACCCTTCAGTGAAACCTACGAGCAGTACTTC. It encodes CASSPFSETYEQYF.

The chain recombines TRBV10-3 with TRBJ2-5, with D possibly being TRBD2 (5 bases). The CDR3 is 12 amino acids. The ends were cut back, 3 bases at V and 9 bases at J, with 11 bases in the middle. Germline CDR1 is ENHRY and CDR2 is SYGVKD. CDR3 sequence reads: CAISEGPEAQYF. DNA of the CDR3: TGTGCCATCAGTGAAGGGCCGGAGGCCCAGTACTTC.

This chain joins TRBV9 and TRBJ2-3; 10 nucleotides align to TRBD2. Germline values: CDR1 SGDLS, CDR2 YYNGEE. The length of the CDR3 is 15 residues. With V trimmed by 6 bases and J by 2 bases, 6 bases remained unmatched. In nucleotides, the CDR3 is TGTGCCAGCAATAGCCTAGCGGGGGTCACAGATACGCAGTATTTT. It translates to CASNSLAGVTDTQYF.

This clone occurred once. This chain joins TRBV7-2 and TRBJ1-3, with D possibly TRBD1 on 6 matching bases. Germline lookup yields CDR1 SGHTA and CDR2 FQGNSA. This CDR3 has 15 amino acids. Trimming pared 5 bases from V and 2 bases from J, leaving 13 bases between. CDR3 loop: CASSRSGTTGNTIYF. CDR3 DNA: TGTGCCAGCAGCCGATCCGGGACAACTGGAAACACCATATATTTT.

This clone appeared once. This chain connects TRBV7-3 to TRBJ1-1; D not resolved. CDR3 length equals 13 residues. Trimming took 0 bases from V and 4 from J, leaving 6 bases between them. Per germline, CDR1 SGHTA and CDR2 FQGTGA. The CDR3: CASSLTRVTEAFF. The CDR3, as DNA: TGTGCCAGCAGCTTAACGAGGGTCACTGAAGCTTTCTTT.

V and J are TRBV30 and TRBJ1-6; TRBD1 aligns across 7 bases. Germline CDR1 reads GTSNPN; CDR2 reads SVGIG (reference sequence). CDR3 length: 15 amino acids. The V and J ends lost 2 bases and 9 bases, in that order; junction bases with no gene match: 10. The CDR3 DNA sequence: TGTGCCTGGAGTACCGCCGGGACAGCGGTTTCACCCCTCCACTTT. This gives the protein CAWSTAGTAVSPLHF.

This clone appeared a few times. J is TRBJ2-1 and V is TRBV2; possibly TRBD2 for D (6 bases). Germline V gene sequence: CDR1 SNHLY, CDR2 FYNNEI. This CDR3 region has 11 residues. V was pared by 6 bases and J by 11 bases, with 11 bases between. CDR3 sequence reads: CASSVAGQQFF. The DNA for the CDR3 is TGTGCCAGCAGCGTGGCGGGACAGCAGTTCTTC. The whole variable domain, remainder taken from reference TRBV2 and TRBJ2-1, is EPEVTQTPSHQVTQMGQEVILRCVPISNHLYFYWYRQILGQKVEFLVSFYNNEISEKSEIFDDQFSVERPDGSNFTLKIRSTKLEDSAMYFCASSVAGQQFFGPGTRLTVL.

The rearrangement links TRBV27 to TRBJ2-3; 7 bases fit TRBD2. The germline gives CDR1 MNHEY, CDR2 SMNVEV (reference sequence). The CDR3 length is 14 residues. V shed 8 bases and J 2 bases; nucleotides not matched to a gene: 7. CDR3 amino acids: CASGASGSTDTQYF. CDR3 nucleotides: TGTGCCAGCGGGGCTAGCGGATCCACAGATACGCAGTATTTT.

The chain recombines TRBV4-1 with TRBJ2-1; no definite D call. Germline V lookup: CDR1 MGHRA, CDR2 YSYEKL. Trimming removed 4 bases at V and 10 bases at J, with 14 bases between. CDR3 length: 13 residues. The CDR3 coding sequence is TGCGCCAGCAGCCTCCCCCCAATGCGGGAGCAGTTCTTC. Encoded protein: CASSLPPMREQFF.

The chain couples TRBV27 to TRBJ2-5; D uncertain. The CDR3 consists of 13 residues. Germline V CDR1 and CDR2: MNHEY, SMNVEV (reference sequence). Trimming removed 6 bases from V and 4 bases from J, with 12 bases in between. The CDR3 DNA reads as TGTGCCAGCAGCGATTATCCTATAGAGACCCAGTACTTC. As protein: CASSDYPIETQYF.

This rearrangement joins TRBV12-5 to TRBJ2-5; 7 bases map to TRBD1. Germline V gene lookup returns CDR1 LGHNT and CDR2 FRNRAP. This CDR3 is 15 amino acids long. J gave up 5 bases and V 0 bases, and 6 bases lay outside the gene matches. DNA for the CDR3: TGTGCTAGTGGTTTGGTACTGACAGGGCACGAGACCCAGTACTTC. It is translated as CASGLVLTGHETQYF.

The chain joins TRBV6-1 to TRBJ2-3; possible D gene TRBD1, 6 bases. CDR3 length equals 14 residues. V was pared by 5 bases and J by 3 bases, with 12 bases between. In germline, CDR1 is MNHNS, CDR2 SASEGT. This CDR3 is CASSSGTITDTQYF. The CDR3 DNA reads TGTGCCAGCAGTTCCGGGACAATAACAGATACGCAGTATTTT.

This chain joins TRBV10-3 and TRBJ1-2; 9 bases line up with TRBD1. The CDR3 runs 18 residues. V was pared by 6 bases and J by 1 base, with 15 bases of the junction left unmatched. Germline V gene sequence: CDR1 ENHRY, CDR2 SYGVKD. CDR3 sequence reads: CAISPGPRATGGNYGYTF. CDR3 sequence (DNA): TGTGCCATCAGCCCAGGCCCACGGGCGACAGGGGGTAACTATGGCTACACCTTC.

This clone appeared a few times. The chain links TRBV28 to TRBJ2-2; perhaps TRBD1 as D (5 bases). The ends were cut back, 6 bases at V and 0 bases at J, with 11 bases in the middle. The germline V gene encodes CDR1 MDHEN and CDR2 SYDVKM. The CDR3 totals 15 residues. The CDR3 reads CASRRTLANTGELFF. The CDR3 DNA is TGTGCCAGCAGACGGACACTCGCGAACACCGGGGAGCTGTTTTTT.

This chain uses TRBV27 with TRBJ2-7; TRBD1 might be the D (5 bases). Trimming pared 5 bases from V and 3 bases from J, leaving 11 bases between. The CDR3 consists of 13 residues. Germline V gene lookup returns CDR1 MNHEY and CDR2 SMNVEV (reference sequence). CDR3 residues: CASSGRDGYEQYF. The CDR3 nucleotides are TGTGCCAGCAGTGGCAGGGATGGCTACGAGCAGTACTTC.